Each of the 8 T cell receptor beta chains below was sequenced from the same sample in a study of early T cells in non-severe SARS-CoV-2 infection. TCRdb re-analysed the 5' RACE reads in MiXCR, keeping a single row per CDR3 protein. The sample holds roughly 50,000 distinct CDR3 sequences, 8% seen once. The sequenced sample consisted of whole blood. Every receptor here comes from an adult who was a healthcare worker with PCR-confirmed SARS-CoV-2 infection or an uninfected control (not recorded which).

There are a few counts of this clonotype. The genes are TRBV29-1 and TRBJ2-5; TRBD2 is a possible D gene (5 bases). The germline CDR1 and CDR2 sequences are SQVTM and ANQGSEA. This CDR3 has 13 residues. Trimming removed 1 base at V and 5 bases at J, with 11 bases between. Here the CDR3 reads CSVEAAGGETQYF. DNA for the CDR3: TGCAGCGTTGAAGCGGCTGGCGGGGAGACCCAGTACTTC.

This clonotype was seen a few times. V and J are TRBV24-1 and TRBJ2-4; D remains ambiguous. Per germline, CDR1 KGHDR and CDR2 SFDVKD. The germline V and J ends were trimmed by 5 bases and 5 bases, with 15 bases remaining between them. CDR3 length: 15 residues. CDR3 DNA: TGTGCCACCAGTGTTCCGGGTCCAAAGGAAAACATTCAGTACTTC. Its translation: CATSVPGPKENIQYF.

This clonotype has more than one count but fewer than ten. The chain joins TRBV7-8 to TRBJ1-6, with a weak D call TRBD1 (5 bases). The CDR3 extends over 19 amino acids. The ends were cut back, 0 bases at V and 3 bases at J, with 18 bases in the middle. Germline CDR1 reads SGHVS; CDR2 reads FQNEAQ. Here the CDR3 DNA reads TGTGCCAGCAGCTTAGCTGGTAGGGACCGGGGATACTATAATTCACCCCTCCACTTT. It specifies CASSLAGRDRGYYNSPLHF. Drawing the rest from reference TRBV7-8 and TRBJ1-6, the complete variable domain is GAGVSQSPRYKVAKRGQDVALRCDPISGHVSLFWYQQALGQGPEFLTYFQNEAQLDKSGLPSDRFFAERPEGSVSTLKIQRTQQEDSAVYLCASSLAGRDRGYYNSPLHFGNGTRLTVT.

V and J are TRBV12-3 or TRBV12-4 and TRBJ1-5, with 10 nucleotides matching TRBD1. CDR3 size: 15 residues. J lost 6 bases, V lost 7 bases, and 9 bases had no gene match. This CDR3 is CASTLRWTGGQPQHF. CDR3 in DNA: TGTGCCAGCACCCTACGATGGACAGGGGGTCAGCCCCAGCATTTT.

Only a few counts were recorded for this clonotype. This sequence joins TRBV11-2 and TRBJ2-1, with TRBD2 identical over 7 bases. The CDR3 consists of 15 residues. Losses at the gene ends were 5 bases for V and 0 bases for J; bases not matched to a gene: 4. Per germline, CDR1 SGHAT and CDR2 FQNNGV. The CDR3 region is CASSPPGGSYNEQFF. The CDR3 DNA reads TGTGCCAGCAGCCCCCCGGGGGGCTCCTACAATGAGCAGTTCTTC.

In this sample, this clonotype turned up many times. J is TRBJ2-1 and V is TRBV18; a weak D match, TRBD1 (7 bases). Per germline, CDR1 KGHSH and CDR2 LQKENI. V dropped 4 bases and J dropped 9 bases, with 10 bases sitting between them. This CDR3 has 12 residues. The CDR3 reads CASSLQGGEQFF. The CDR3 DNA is TGTGCCAGCTCACTGCAGGGGGGTGAGCAGTTCTTC. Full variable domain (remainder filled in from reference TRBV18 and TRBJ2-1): NAGVMQNPRHLVRRRGQEARLRCSPMKGHSHVYWYRQLPEEGLKFMVYLQKENIIDESGMPKERFSAEFPKEGPSILRIQQVVRGDSAAYFCASSLQGGEQFFGPGTRLTVL.

This CDR3 reads CASSAGASDFYGYTF. The CDR3 DNA sequence: TGCGCCAGCAGCGCGGGCGCTTCTGACTTCTATGGCTACACCTTC. The J gene is TRBJ1-2, the V gene TRBV5-1; D unclear. Germline assignment: CDR1 SGHRS and CDR2 YFSETQ. V lost 4 bases to trimming and J lost 4 bases, with 17 bases between them. The CDR3 sequence is 15 residues long.

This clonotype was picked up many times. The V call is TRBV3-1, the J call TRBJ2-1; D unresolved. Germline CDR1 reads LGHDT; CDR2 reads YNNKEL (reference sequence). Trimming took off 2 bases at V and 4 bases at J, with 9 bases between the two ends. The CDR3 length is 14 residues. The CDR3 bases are TGTGCCAGCAGCCAATACGGTCTTTACAATGAGCAGTTCTTC. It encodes CASSQYGLYNEQFF.